The present entry profiles one T cell receptor beta chain with its context. The data are from a study of blood T cell repertoires in COVID-19. Study-wide background: Samples representing acute and convalescent COVID-19 were sourced from the United States, Italy and Spain. PBMCs, B-cell-depleted T cells, or T cells were the source of the cDNA or gDNA that made up the material.

Exposed enrollees encountered a COVID-19 case at some point within 2 weeks before study entry. V dropped 2 bases and J dropped 7; count of bases not matched to a gene: 11. Germline V gene lookup returns CDR1 LGHNA and CDR2 YNFKEQ. The CDR3 spans 15 residues. Per the original data handling: For nucleated cells, counts were estimated from reference gene primer amplification. Assay: immunoSEQ multiplex PCR; the TCRdb copy retains only in-frame clones and omits some. The V and J calls and clone size come from that table; D and trimming were worked out from the DNA. The sample lists 200,000 to 250,000 clones, roughly 89% occurring once.

The chain joins TRBV4-2 to TRBJ2-7; 7 nucleotides match TRBD1. The sequence was obtained from a man aged 25-40 years who had been exposed to COVID-19. Material for sequencing was PBMCs or T cells enriched from blood (not recorded which). The DNA for the CDR3 is TGTGCCAGCAGCCAACCGGGACAGACCCCTCTAGAGCAGTACTTC. Its translation is CASSQPGQTPLEQYF.